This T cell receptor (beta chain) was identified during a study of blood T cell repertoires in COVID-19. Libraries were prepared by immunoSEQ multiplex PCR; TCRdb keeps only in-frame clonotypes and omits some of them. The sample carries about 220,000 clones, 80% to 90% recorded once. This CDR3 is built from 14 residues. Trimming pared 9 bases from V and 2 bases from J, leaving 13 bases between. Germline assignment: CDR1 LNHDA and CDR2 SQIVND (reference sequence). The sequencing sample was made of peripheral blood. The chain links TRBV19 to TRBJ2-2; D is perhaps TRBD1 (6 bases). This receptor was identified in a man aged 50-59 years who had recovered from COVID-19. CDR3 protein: CASTTGLNTGELFF. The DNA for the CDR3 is TGTGCCAGCACGACAGGCCTCAACACCGGGGAGCTGTTTTTT.